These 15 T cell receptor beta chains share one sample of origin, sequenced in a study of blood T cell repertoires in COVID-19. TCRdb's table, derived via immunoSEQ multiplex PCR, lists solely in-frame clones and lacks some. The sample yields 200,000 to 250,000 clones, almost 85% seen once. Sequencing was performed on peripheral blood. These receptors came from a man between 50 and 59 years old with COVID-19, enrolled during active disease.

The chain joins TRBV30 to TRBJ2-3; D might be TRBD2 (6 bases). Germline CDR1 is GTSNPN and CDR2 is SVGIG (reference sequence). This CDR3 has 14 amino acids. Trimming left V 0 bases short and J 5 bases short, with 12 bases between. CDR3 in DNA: TGTGCCTGGAGTGTACGCGGAGGGGTAGATACGCAGTATTTT. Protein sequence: CAWSVRGGVDTQYF. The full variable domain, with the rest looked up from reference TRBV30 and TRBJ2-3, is SQTIHQWPATLVQPVGSPLSLECTVEGTSNPNLYWYRQAAGRGLQLLFYSVGIGQISSEVPQNLSASRPQDRQFILSSKKLLLSDSGFYLCAWSVRGGVDTQYFGPGTRLTVL.

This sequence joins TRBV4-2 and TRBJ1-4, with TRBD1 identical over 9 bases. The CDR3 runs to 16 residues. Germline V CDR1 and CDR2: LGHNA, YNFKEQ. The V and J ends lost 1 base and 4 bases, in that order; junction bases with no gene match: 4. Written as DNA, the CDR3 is TGTGCCAGCAGCCAAGTTGGGGGACAGGGTAATGAAAAACTGTTTTTT. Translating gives CASSQVGGQGNEKLFF.

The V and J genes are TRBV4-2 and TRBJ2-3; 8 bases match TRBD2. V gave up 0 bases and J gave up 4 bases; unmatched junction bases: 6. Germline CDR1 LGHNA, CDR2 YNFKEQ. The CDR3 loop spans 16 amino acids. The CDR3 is CASSQEGFGGADTQYF. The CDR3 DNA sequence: TGTGCCAGCAGCCAAGAGGGGTTCGGGGGGGCAGATACGCAGTATTTT.

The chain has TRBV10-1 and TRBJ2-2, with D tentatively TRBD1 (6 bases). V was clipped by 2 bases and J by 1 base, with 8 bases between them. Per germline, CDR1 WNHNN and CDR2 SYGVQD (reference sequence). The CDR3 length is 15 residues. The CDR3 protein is CASSEGRGNTGELFF. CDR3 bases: TGCGCCAGCAGTGAGGGCAGGGGGAACACCGGGGAGCTGTTTTTT.

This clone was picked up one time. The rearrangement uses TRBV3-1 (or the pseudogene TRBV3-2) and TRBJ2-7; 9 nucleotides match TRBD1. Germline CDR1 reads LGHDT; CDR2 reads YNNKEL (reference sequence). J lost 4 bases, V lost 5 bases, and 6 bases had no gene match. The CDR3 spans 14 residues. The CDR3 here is CASSTNRGPYEQYF. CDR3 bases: TGTGCCAGCAGCACTAACAGGGGGCCATACGAGCAGTACTTC.

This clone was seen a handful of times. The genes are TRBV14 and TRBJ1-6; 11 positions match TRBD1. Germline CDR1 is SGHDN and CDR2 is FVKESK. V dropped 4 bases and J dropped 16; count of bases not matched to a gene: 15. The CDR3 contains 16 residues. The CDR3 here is CASSPPGQGARSALHF. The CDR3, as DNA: TGTGCCAGCAGCCCTCCCGGACAGGGGGCGCGATCCGCTCTCCACTTT.

The CDR3 here is CASSALSGANVLTF. The CDR3 DNA sequence: TGTGCCAGCAGTGCCCTCTCTGGGGCCAACGTCCTGACTTTC. The gene calls are TRBV6-4 and TRBJ2-6; D ambiguous. CDR1 is MRHNA and CDR2 is SNTAGT in the germline V gene. The germline V and J ends were trimmed by 4 bases and 0 bases, with 4 bases remaining between them. The CDR3 length is 14 residues.

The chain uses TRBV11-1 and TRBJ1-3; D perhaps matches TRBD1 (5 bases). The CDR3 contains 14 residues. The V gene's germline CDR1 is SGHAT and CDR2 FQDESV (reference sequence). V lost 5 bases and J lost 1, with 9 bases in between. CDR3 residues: CASSKQGSGNTIYF. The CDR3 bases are TGTGCCAGCAGCAAGCAGGGATCTGGAAACACCATATATTTT.

The CDR3 DNA is TGTGCCAGCAGCCCAAGCAGGGGAACCAACACCGGGGAGCTGTTTTTT. Translation: CASSPSRGTNTGELFF. The chain couples TRBV5-4 to TRBJ2-2, with a tentative D call TRBD1 (6 bases). CDR1 and CDR2 (germline): SGHNT, YYREEE (reference sequence). Trimming left V 4 bases short and J 2 bases short, with 15 bases between. This CDR3 contains 16 residues.

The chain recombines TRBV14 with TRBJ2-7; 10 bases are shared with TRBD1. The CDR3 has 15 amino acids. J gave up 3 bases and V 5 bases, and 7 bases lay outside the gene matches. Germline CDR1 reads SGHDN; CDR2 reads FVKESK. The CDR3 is CASSSGTGVIYEQYF. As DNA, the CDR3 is TGTGCCAGCAGCTCCGGGACAGGGGTCATCTACGAGCAGTACTTC.

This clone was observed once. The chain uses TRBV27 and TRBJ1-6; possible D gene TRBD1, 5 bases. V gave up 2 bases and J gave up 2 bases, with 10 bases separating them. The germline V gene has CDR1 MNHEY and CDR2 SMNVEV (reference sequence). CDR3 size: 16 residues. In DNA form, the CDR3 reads TGTGCCAGCAGTTTAGGGGGAGGGACCTATAATTCACCCCTCCACTTT. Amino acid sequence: CASSLGGGTYNSPLHF.

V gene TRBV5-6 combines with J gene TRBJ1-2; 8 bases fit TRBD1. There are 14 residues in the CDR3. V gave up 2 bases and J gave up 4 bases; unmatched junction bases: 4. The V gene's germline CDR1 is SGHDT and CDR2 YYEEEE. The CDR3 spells CASSFRGLGYGYTF. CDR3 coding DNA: TGTGCCAGCAGCTTCAGGGGGCTTGGCTATGGCTACACCTTC.

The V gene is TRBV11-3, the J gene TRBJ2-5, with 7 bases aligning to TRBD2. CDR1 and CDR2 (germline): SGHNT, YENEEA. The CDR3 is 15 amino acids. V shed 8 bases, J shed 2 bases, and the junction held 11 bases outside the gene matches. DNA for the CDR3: TGTGCCAGCCCGGGTTCTCGGGGGGAGCAAGAGACCCAGTACTTC. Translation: CASPGSRGEQETQYF.

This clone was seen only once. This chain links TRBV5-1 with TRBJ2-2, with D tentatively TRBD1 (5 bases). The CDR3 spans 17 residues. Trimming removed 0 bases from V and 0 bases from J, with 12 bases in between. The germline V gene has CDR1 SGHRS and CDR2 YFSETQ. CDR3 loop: CASSLAPRVTNTGELFF. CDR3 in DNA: TGCGCCAGCAGCTTGGCCCCCAGGGTTACGAACACCGGGGAGCTGTTTTTT.

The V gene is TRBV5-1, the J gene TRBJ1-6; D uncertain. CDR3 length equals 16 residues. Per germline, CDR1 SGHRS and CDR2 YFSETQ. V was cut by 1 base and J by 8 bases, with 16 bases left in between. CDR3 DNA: TGCGCCAGCAGCTTGTTAGTTCGGGGTGGAGATTCACCCCTCCACTTT. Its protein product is CASSLLVRGGDSPLHF.